Each of the 10 T cell receptor beta chains below was sequenced from the same sample in a study of technical replicates of blood from a few donors. Sequencing used immunoSEQ multiplex PCR; TCRdb keeps in-frame clones, though not all of them. This table has tens of thousands of clones, over 95% appearing once. Material for sequencing was T cells isolated from PBMCs. The receptors derive from a human donor in good health.

This rearrangement joins TRBV9 to TRBJ2-7, with 7 nucleotides matching TRBD1. Per germline, CDR1 SGDLS and CDR2 YYNGEE. The ends lost 3 bases at V and 0 bases at J; junction bases unmatched: 6. The CDR3 extends over 15 amino acids. CDR3 residues: CASSALEGASYEQYF. The CDR3 bases are TGTGCCAGCAGCGCCTTAGAGGGGGCCTCCTACGAGCAGTACTTC.

This clone was observed a single time. V gene TRBV7-2 combines with J gene TRBJ2-7; 9 positions match TRBD2. Trimming at V came to 4 bases and at J to 7 bases, leaving 17 bases not matched to a gene. From germline, CDR1 is SGHTA and CDR2 FQGNSA. This CDR3 has 17 residues. Written as DNA, the CDR3 is TGTGCCAGCAGCTCCCCCGGGACTAGCTCCTCAGGGAGAGAGCAGTACTTC. It is translated as CASSSPGTSSSGREQYF.

This clone was found a few times. This sequence joins TRBV29-1 and TRBJ2-5; TRBD2 aligns across 16 bases. V dropped 5 bases and J dropped 3; count of bases not matched to a gene: 9. The CDR3 covers 17 residues. From germline, CDR1 is SQVTM and CDR2 ANQGSEA. The CDR3 loop reads CSVTGTSGRAWEETQYF. The CDR3, as DNA: TGCAGCGTTACAGGGACTAGCGGGAGGGCCTGGGAAGAGACCCAGTACTTC.

CDR3 nucleotide sequence: TGTGCCAGCAGTCAAACAGGGATCACGAACACCGGGGAGCTGTTTTTT. Encoded protein: CASSQTGITNTGELFF. The V gene is TRBV27, the J gene TRBJ2-2; D possibly corresponds to TRBD1 (6 bases). The CDR3 is 16 amino acids. Germline CDR1 MNHEY, CDR2 SMNVEV (reference sequence). Trimming removed 5 bases from V and 0 bases from J, with 13 bases in between.

This clone showed up just once. The V gene is TRBV5-4, the J gene TRBJ2-1; the D is unclear. CDR1 SGHNT and CDR2 YYREEE come from the germline V gene (reference sequence). CDR3 length equals 11 residues. V lost 1 base and J lost 9, with 5 bases in between. The CDR3 sequence is CASSLSGEQFF. The CDR3 nucleotides read TGTGCCAGCAGCTTGTCCGGTGAGCAGTTCTTC.

The chain's CDR3 is CATSSRGGAEQYF. CDR3 nucleotide sequence: TGTGCCACCAGCAGTCGGGGGGGCGCCGAGCAGTACTTC. The rearrangement uses TRBV15 and TRBJ2-7, with TRBD2 matching 8 bases. Germline-derived CDR1 and CDR2 are LNHNV and YYDKDF (reference sequence). V shed 3 bases, J shed 6 bases, and the junction held 4 bases outside the gene matches. This CDR3 is 13 amino acids long.

V usage is TRBV7-9 and J usage is TRBJ2-7; the D gene is possibly TRBD1 (7 bases). Germline V gives CDR1 SEHNR, CDR2 FQNEAQ (reference sequence). The CDR3 spans 15 residues. V was trimmed by 5 bases and J by 4 bases, leaving 18 bases between them. In DNA form, the CDR3 reads TGTGCCAGCAGCGCCCCAGGGGGGATTGAGTACGAGCAGTACTTC. Encoded protein: CASSAPGGIEYEQYF.

V gene TRBV13 combines with J gene TRBJ2-1, with D unclear. The CDR3 is made up of 15 amino acids. Trimming removed 7 bases at V and 0 bases at J, with 13 bases between. Germline V gives CDR1 PRHDT, CDR2 FYEKMQ (reference sequence). Here the CDR3 reads CASTFVQSSYNEQFF. The CDR3 DNA reads TGTGCCAGCACCTTTGTACAGAGCTCCTACAATGAGCAGTTCTTC.

The chain joins TRBV4-2 to TRBJ2-2, with TRBD2 matching 8 bases. The CDR3 is made up of 16 amino acids. Germline V gene sequence: CDR1 LGHNA, CDR2 YNFKEQ. V was pared by 1 base and J by 6 bases, with 7 bases of the junction left unmatched. The CDR3 DNA is TGTGCCAGCAGCCAAGGGAGCGGGAGCTTCCCCGGGGAGCTGTTTTTT. Encoded protein: CASSQGSGSFPGELFF.

The V and J genes are TRBV27 and TRBJ2-7, with 13 bases aligning to TRBD2. The CDR3 totals 16 residues. CDR1 MNHEY and CDR2 SMNVEV come from the germline V gene (reference sequence). Trimming removed 2 bases from V and 4 bases from J; junction bases left unmatched: 5. The CDR3 reads CASSLRWTSGSYEQYF. The CDR3 DNA follows: TGTGCCAGCAGTTTACGGTGGACTAGCGGGAGTTACGAGCAGTACTTC.